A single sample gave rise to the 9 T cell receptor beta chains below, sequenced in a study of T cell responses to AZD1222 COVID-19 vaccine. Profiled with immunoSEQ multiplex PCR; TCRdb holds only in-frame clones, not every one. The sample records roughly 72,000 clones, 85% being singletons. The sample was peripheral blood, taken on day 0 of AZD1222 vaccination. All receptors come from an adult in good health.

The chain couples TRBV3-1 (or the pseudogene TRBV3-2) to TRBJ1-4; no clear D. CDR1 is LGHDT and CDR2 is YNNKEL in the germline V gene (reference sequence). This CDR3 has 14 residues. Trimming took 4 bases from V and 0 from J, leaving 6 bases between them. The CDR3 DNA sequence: TGTGCCAGCAGCCCCACCCCAACTAATGAAAAACTGTTTTTT. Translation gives CASSPTPTNEKLFF.

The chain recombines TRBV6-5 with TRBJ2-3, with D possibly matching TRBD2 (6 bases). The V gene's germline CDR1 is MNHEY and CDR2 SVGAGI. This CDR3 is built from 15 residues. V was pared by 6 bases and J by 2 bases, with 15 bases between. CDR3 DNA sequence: TGTGCCAGCAGGAACTCCGGGACTCACACAGATACGCAGTATTTT. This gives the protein CASRNSGTHTDTQYF.

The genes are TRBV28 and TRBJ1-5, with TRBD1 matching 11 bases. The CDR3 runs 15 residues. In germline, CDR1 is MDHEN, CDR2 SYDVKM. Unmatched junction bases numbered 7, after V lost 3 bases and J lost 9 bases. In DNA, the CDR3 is TGTGCCAGCAGTTTTCCGGGACAGGGGGTCGGGCCCCAGCATTTT. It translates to CASSFPGQGVGPQHF.

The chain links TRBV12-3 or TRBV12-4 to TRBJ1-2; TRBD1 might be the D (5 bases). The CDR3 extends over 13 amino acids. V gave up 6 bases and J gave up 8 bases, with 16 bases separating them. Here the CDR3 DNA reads TGTGCCAGCAGACCCCCCTACGGGGCCGGCTACACCTTC. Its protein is CASRPPYGAGYTF.

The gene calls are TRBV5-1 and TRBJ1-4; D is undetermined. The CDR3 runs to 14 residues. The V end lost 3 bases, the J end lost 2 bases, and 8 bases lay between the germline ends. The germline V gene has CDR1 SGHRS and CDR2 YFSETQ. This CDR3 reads CASSSYGTNEKLFF. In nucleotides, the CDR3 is TGCGCCAGCAGCTCATATGGGACTAATGAAAAACTGTTTTTT. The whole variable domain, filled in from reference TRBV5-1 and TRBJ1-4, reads KAGVTQTPRYLIKTRGQQVTLSCSPISGHRSVSWYQQTPGQGLQFLFEYFSETQRNKGNFPGRFSGRQFSNSRSEMNVSTLELGDSALYLCASSSYGTNEKLFFGSGTQLSVL.

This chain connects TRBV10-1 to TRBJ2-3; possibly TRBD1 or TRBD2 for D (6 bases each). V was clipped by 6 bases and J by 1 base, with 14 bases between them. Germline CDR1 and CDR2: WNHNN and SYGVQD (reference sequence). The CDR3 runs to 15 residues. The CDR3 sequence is CASSDGGAGTDTQYF. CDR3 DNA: TGCGCCAGCAGCGACGGGGGCGCGGGCACAGATACGCAGTATTTT.

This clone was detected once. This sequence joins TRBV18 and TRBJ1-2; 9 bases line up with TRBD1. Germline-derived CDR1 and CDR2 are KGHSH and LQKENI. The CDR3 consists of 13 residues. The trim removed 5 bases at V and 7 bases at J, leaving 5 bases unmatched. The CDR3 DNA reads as TGTGCCAGCTCAACCGCGACAGGGGGTGGCTACACCTTC. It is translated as CASSTATGGGYTF.

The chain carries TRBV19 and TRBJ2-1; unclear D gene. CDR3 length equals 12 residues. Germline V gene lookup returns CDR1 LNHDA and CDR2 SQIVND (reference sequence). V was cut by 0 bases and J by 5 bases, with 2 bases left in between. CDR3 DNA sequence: TGTGCCAGTAGTATAGATGACAATGAGCAGTTCTTC. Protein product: CASSIDDNEQFF.

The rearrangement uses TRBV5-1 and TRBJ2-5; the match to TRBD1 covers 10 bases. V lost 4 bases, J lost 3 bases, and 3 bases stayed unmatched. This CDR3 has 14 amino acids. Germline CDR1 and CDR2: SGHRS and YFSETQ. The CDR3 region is CASSGGQGEETQYF. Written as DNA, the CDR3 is TGCGCCAGCAGCGGCGGACAGGGGGAAGAGACCCAGTACTTC.